The 5 T cell receptor beta chains below were found in one sample sequenced in a study of shared clonotypes between healthy human individuals. The protocol was immunoSEQ multiplex PCR, while the TCRdb copy is restricted to in-frame clones and leaves out a portion. This table has about 510,000 clones, less than 96% appearing once. The sequenced material came from naive CD4+ T cells sorted from blood. The subset here: CD45RA+ positively selected. These receptors all come from a woman aged 30 to 39 in good health.

V is TRBV28 and J is TRBJ2-7, with 8 positions matching TRBD2. This CDR3 region has 14 residues. CDR1 and CDR2 (germline): MDHEN, SYDVKM. Losses at the gene ends were 5 bases for V and 3 bases for J; bases not matched to a gene: 6. CDR3: CASSTTAGVYEQYF. The DNA of the CDR3 is TGTGCCAGCAGTACCACAGCGGGAGTCTACGAGCAGTACTTC.

The chain joins TRBV21-1 to TRBJ2-7; the table's D call, TRBD1, has no DNA check behind it. TRBV21-1 counts as a pseudogene. The CDR3 has 14 residues. For the CDR3, the DNA is TGTGCCAGCAGCAAGGACAGGGGGCTCTACGAGCAGTACTTC. Protein sequence: CASSKDRGLYEQYF.

This clone appeared a few times. The chain combines TRBV28 with TRBJ1-5, with a weak D call TRBD1 (5 bases). The CDR3 runs to 16 residues. V was shortened by 6 bases and J by 4 bases, with 19 bases between the two germline ends. Germline V gene lookup returns CDR1 MDHEN and CDR2 SYDVKM. The CDR3 DNA is TGTGCCAGCAGGGGCGGGGGGGTAGCTCGAAATCAGCCCCAGCATTTT. Translation gives CASRGGGVARNQPQHF.

CDR3 sequence: CASSLAWGNTDTQYF. The CDR3 DNA sequence: TGCGCCAGCAGCTTGGCATGGGGGAACACAGATACGCAGTATTTT. This rearrangement joins TRBV5-1 to TRBJ2-3; tentatively, D is TRBD1 or TRBD2 (5 bases each). CDR1 is SGHRS and CDR2 is YFSETQ in the germline V gene. V shed 0 bases and J shed 2 bases, with 10 bases lying between them. The CDR3 contains 15 residues.

This sequence joins TRBV5-6 and TRBJ1-6, with a weak D call TRBD1 (5 bases). This CDR3 region has 15 residues. The germline V gene encodes CDR1 SGHDT and CDR2 YYEEEE. V was cut by 4 bases and J by 6 bases, with 14 bases left in between. CDR3 DNA: TGTGCCAGCAGCCTCCGGGACGGCGGTAATTCACCCCTCCACTTT. Translated, it gives CASSLRDGGNSPLHF.